This T cell receptor (beta chain) was observed in a study of PD-1 blockade in classical Hodgkin lymphoma. Points from the study as a whole: Patients newly diagnosed and complete responders had comparable baseline diversity.

Regarding this clone: Its antigen is still unknown.

This table comes from immunoSEQ multiplex PCR, and its TCRdb copy is limited to in-frame clones, with some not included. In the table there are some 30,000 clones, about 86% of which are singletons. This CDR3 has 14 amino acids. Time point described: cycle 4 day 1 (C4D1), after less than 7 weeks of nivolumab. Relapse was seen in all patients after autologous stem cell transplantation, and brentuximab vedotin exposure was variable. Isolation of CD4+ T cells from thawed PBMCs was performed by magnetic negative selection. V gene TRBV1 combines with J gene TRBJ1-6; the table names TRBD1, a call not compared with the DNA. TRBV1 is tagged as a pseudogene. Source: CD4+ T cells from blood, taken before the fourth cycle of nivolumab. This clonotype was sampled from a human donor with classical Hodgkin lymphoma. The CDR3 DNA reads TGCACCAGCAGCAAACAGGGGAATAATTCACCCCTCCACTTT. Protein product: CTSSKQGNNSPLHF.